These 29 T cell receptor beta chains were all obtained from the same sample, sequenced in a study of blood T cell repertoires in COVID-19. The repertoire was sequenced with immunoSEQ multiplex PCR; TCRdb's copy has only in-frame clones and lacks some. Among about 160,000 clones listed, 92% were seen once. Material: peripheral blood. These receptors were obtained from a man aged 25 to 40 with COVID-19, enrolled during active disease.

The chain combines TRBV3-1 (or the pseudogene TRBV3-2) with TRBJ2-4; D is perhaps TRBD1 (5 bases). Per germline, CDR1 LGHDT and CDR2 YNNKEL (reference sequence). This CDR3 contains 15 residues. Between the trimmed V and J ends, which lost 3 bases and 0 bases, there was a span of 9 bases. The CDR3 loop reads CASSHRVLAKNIQYF. In DNA, the CDR3 is TGTGCCAGCAGCCACAGGGTCCTAGCCAAAAACATTCAGTACTTC.

This chain links TRBV18 with TRBJ2-6; D is unclear. V was trimmed by 3 bases and J by 4 bases, leaving 19 bases between them. Germline CDR1 reads KGHSH; CDR2 reads LQKENI. The length of the CDR3 is 18 residues. The CDR3: CASSPNAQASGGANVLTF. The CDR3 bases are TGTGCCAGCTCACCTAATGCGCAGGCCTCCGGAGGGGCCAACGTCCTGACTTTC.

The chain uses TRBV11-3 and TRBJ2-1; D possibly corresponds to TRBD2 (6 bases). V lost 4 bases, J lost 5 bases, and 15 bases lay in between. The CDR3 sequence is 15 residues long. Germline V lookup: CDR1 SGHNT, CDR2 YENEEA. The CDR3 nucleotides read TGTGCCAGCAGCTCAGGGACTCCTGGAGACAATGAGCAGTTCTTC. This translates into CASSSGTPGDNEQFF.

This clone was counted once. V and J are TRBV9 and TRBJ1-1, with TRBD1 matching 8 bases. Germline trimming cut 3 bases from V and 0 bases from J; bases unmatched to any gene: 1. The CDR3 sequence is 14 residues long. The germline CDR1 and CDR2 sequences are SGDLS and YYNGEE. CDR3 in DNA: TGTGCCAGCAGCGGACAGGGGATGAACACTGAAGCTTTCTTT. Translation: CASSGQGMNTEAFF.

This clone was seen only a few times. This rearrangement joins TRBV4-3 to TRBJ1-6; a weak D match, TRBD1 (5 bases). CDR3 length: 15 amino acids. The germline V gene has CDR1 LGHNA and CDR2 YSLEER. V lost 0 bases to trimming and J lost 9 bases, with 12 bases between them. The CDR3 spells CASSQEQRGGSPLHF. The CDR3 bases are TGCGCCAGCAGCCAAGAGCAAAGGGGAGGTTCACCCCTCCACTTT.

V and J are TRBV5-1 and TRBJ1-4; TRBD1 matches 12 bases. This CDR3 region has 15 residues. With V trimmed by 4 bases and J by 7 bases, 5 bases remained unmatched. Germline CDR1 reads SGHRS; CDR2 reads YFSETQ. The CDR3 loop is CASSGTGGKSEKLFF. CDR3 nucleotides: TGCGCCAGCAGCGGGACAGGGGGCAAAAGTGAAAAACTGTTTTTT.

This chain connects TRBV28 to TRBJ1-2, with TRBD1 identical over 7 bases. Per germline, CDR1 MDHEN and CDR2 SYDVKM. CDR3 size: 14 residues. The V gene end was trimmed by 5 bases and the J gene end by 2 bases; junction bases not matched to a gene: 5. The CDR3 spells CASSTTGSNYGYTF. Here the CDR3 DNA reads TGTGCCAGCAGTACGACAGGGTCGAACTATGGCTACACCTTC.

This chain connects TRBV6-6 to TRBJ1-1; tentative D call: TRBD1 (5 bases). The CDR3 contains 14 residues. V lost 6 bases and J 1 base, leaving 12 bases between the germline ends. CDR1 is MNHNY and CDR2 is SVGAGI in the germline V gene (reference sequence). The CDR3 loop is CASSRGGSNTEAFF. As DNA, the CDR3 is TGTGCCAGCAGCCGGGGGGGATCGAACACTGAAGCTTTCTTT.

To note about this clone: The same CDR3 is also encoded by other DNA sequences in this sample. The rearrangement uses TRBV18 and TRBJ2-7, with unresolved D. The CDR3 consists of 13 residues. Between the trimmed V and J ends, which lost 2 bases and 0 bases, there was a span of 5 bases. The germline V gene encodes CDR1 KGHSH and CDR2 LQKENI. The CDR3 region has the DNA TGTGCCAGCTCACCATCGGTCTCCTACGAGCAGTACTTC. It encodes CASSPSVSYEQYF.

The J gene is TRBJ1-1, the V gene TRBV7-9, with 8 positions matching TRBD1. Germline V gene data show CDR1 as SEHNR and CDR2 as FQNEAQ (reference sequence). With V trimmed by 1 base and J by 4 bases, 2 bases remained unmatched. CDR3 length: 14 amino acids. DNA for the CDR3: TGTGCCAGCAGCTTAGTTCAGGGGGCCACTGAAGCTTTCTTT. The encoded protein is CASSLVQGATEAFF.

The chain joins TRBV21-1 to TRBJ2-4; no DNA check was done on the table's D call, TRBD2. TRBV21-1 is a pseudogene locus. This CDR3 contains 16 residues. The CDR3 sequence is CASSKDVEGGKNIQYF. In nucleotides, the CDR3 is TGTGCCAGCAGCAAAGATGTAGAAGGAGGCAAAAACATTCAGTACTTC.

The chain has TRBV3-1 (or the pseudogene TRBV3-2) and TRBJ1-3, with D perhaps TRBD1 (6 bases). The CDR3 is 15 amino acids. Between the trimmed V and J ends, which lost 6 bases and 0 bases, there was a span of 12 bases. Germline-derived CDR1 and CDR2 are LGHDT and YNNKEL (reference sequence). Here the CDR3 DNA reads TGTGCCAGCAGTCCGGGACACTTCTCTGGAAACACCATATATTTT. This encodes CASSPGHFSGNTIYF.

J is TRBJ2-1 and V is TRBV4-3; tentative D call: TRBD2 (7 bases). The ends were cut back, 0 bases at V and 1 base at J, with 25 bases in the middle. Germline assignment: CDR1 LGHNA and CDR2 YSLEER. The length of the CDR3 is 21 residues. The CDR3 loop reads CASSQEALGAFAGASYNEQFF. The CDR3 coding sequence is TGCGCCAGCAGCCAAGAGGCGTTAGGTGCGTTTGCGGGGGCATCCTACAATGAGCAGTTCTTC.

The chain employs TRBV6-5 and TRBJ1-1, with 7 bases identical to TRBD1. The CDR3 loop spans 15 amino acids. Germline loops: CDR1 MNHEY, CDR2 SVGAGI. The ends lost 6 bases at V and 0 bases at J; junction bases unmatched: 7. CDR3 nucleotide sequence: TGTGCCAGCAGCTTAGGGGGCCGAATGAACACTGAAGCTTTCTTT. Protein product: CASSLGGRMNTEAFF.

The rearrangement joins TRBV7-9 to TRBJ1-1; no reliable D call. Germline V CDR1 and CDR2: SEHNR, FQNEAQ (reference sequence). The CDR3 contains 13 residues. The V end lost 3 bases, the J end lost 5 bases, and 10 bases lay between the germline ends. The DNA of the CDR3 is TGTGCCAGCAGCTTCGTCCCGAGAACTGAAGCTTTCTTT. As protein: CASSFVPRTEAFF.

The chain couples TRBV6-5 to TRBJ1-5, with a weak D call TRBD1 (5 bases). CDR1 and CDR2 from the germline V gene are MNHEY and SVGAGI. Trimming took off 6 bases at V and 1 base at J, with 10 bases between the two ends. The CDR3 loop spans 14 amino acids. The CDR3 nucleotides are TGTGCCAGCAGGGGGGGAGGGAGCAATCAGCCCCAGCATTTT. Translation: CASRGGGSNQPQHF.

V is TRBV24-1 and J is TRBJ2-1, with D possibly TRBD2 on 6 matching bases. The CDR3 runs to 15 residues. Germline CDR1 reads KGHDR; CDR2 reads SFDVKD. The V end was cut by 4 bases, the J end by 7 bases, with 16 bases between. CDR3 protein: CATSDPRGTANEQFF. CDR3 DNA: TGTGCCACCAGTGACCCTCGGGGGACTGCGAATGAGCAGTTCTTC.

In DNA, the CDR3 is TGTGCCAGCAGCAAAATCTCTTTGGCGGGAGTTTTTAACAATGAGCAGTTCTTC. Its protein product is CASSKISLAGVFNNEQFF. The rearrangement uses TRBV21-1 and TRBJ2-1; the table's D gene call, TRBD2, was not cross checked with the DNA. TRBV21-1 is noted as a pseudogene. The CDR3 has 18 residues.

This sequence joins TRBV6-5 and TRBJ1-6; D is ambiguous. Deletions cut 5 bases from V and 8 bases from J, with 16 bases between. CDR3 length: 15 residues. The germline CDR1 and CDR2 sequences are MNHEY and SVGAGI. CDR3 loop: CASSTRPGLDSPLHF. As DNA, the CDR3 is TGTGCCAGCAGTACCCGACCGGGATTAGATTCACCCCTCCACTTT.

This chain links TRBV19 with TRBJ2-5; 11 nucleotides line up with TRBD1. Trimming at V came to 9 bases and at J to 4 bases, leaving 13 bases not matched to a gene. This CDR3 spans 16 amino acids. Looked up from germline, CDR1 is LNHDA and CDR2 is SQIVND (reference sequence). The CDR3 DNA is TGTGCCAGCTTACCAATCCGGGACAGGGGGGGAGAGACCCAGTACTTC. It codes for CASLPIRDRGGETQYF. The whole variable domain, remainder taken from reference TRBV19 and TRBJ2-5, is DGGITQSPKYLFRKEGQNVTLSCEQNLNHDAMYWYRQDPGQGLRLIYYSQIVNDFQKGDIAEGYSVSREKKESFPLTVTSAQKNPTAFYLCASLPIRDRGGETQYFGPGTRLLVL.

The chain has TRBV7-2 and TRBJ2-2; 8 bases are a match to TRBD2. The CDR3 is 15 residues long. V trimming: 3 bases; J trimming: 5 bases; junction bases outside the gene matches: 5. Germline V gene data show CDR1 as SGHTA and CDR2 as FQGNSA. CDR3 protein: CASSFRREETGELFF. CDR3 in DNA: TGTGCCAGCAGCTTTCGGCGGGAGGAAACCGGGGAGCTGTTTTTT.

This sequence joins TRBV5-4 and TRBJ1-5; 8 bases align to TRBD1. The CDR3 is made up of 16 amino acids. Germline CDR1 reads SGHNT; CDR2 reads YYREEE (reference sequence). V lost 4 bases and J lost 4; bases outside the gene matches: 10. In DNA, the CDR3 is TGTGCCAGCAGCATCACCGGGACAGGAGATAATCAGCCCCAGCATTTT. Protein sequence: CASSITGTGDNQPQHF.

The chain combines TRBV6-4 with TRBJ2-1, with D unclear. The V gene's germline CDR1 is MRHNA and CDR2 SNTAGT. Trimming took off 0 bases at V and 4 bases at J, with 10 bases between the two ends. This CDR3 is 15 amino acids long. CDR3 in amino acids: CASSDSYRTYNEQFF. The DNA for the CDR3 is TGTGCCAGCAGTGACTCGTACAGAACGTACAATGAGCAGTTCTTC.

This rearrangement joins TRBV7-9 to TRBJ2-7; 10 nucleotides match TRBD1. Looked up from germline, CDR1 is SEHNR and CDR2 is FQNEAQ (reference sequence). V lost 5 bases and J lost 2; bases outside the gene matches: 6. The length of the CDR3 is 15 residues. CDR3 nucleotides: TGTGCCAGCAGCCAAGGACAGGGGGGAGCCTACGAGCAGTACTTC. Translation: CASSQGQGGAYEQYF.

The V and J genes are TRBV18 and TRBJ2-7, with 13 nucleotides matching TRBD2. Germline V gives CDR1 KGHSH, CDR2 LQKENI. With V trimmed by 6 bases and J by 5 bases, 16 bases remained unmatched. This CDR3 contains 18 residues. The CDR3 DNA follows: TGTGCCAGCTCCCCCGGGACTAGCGGGATTACCCCCTACCACGAGCAGTACTTC. Its protein is CASSPGTSGITPYHEQYF.

V and J are TRBV28 and TRBJ1-1; D is unresolved. V lost 0 bases and J lost 1, with 6 bases in between. The CDR3 runs 14 residues. CDR1 is MDHEN, CDR2 SYDVKM, per germline. CDR3 bases: TGTGCCAGCAGTTTATGGCGGCAGAACACTGAAGCTTTCTTT. Translating gives CASSLWRQNTEAFF. The complete variable domain, with remaining parts taken from reference TRBV28 and TRBJ1-1, reads DVKVTQSSRYLVKRTGEKVFLECVQDMDHENMFWYRQDPGLGLRLIYFSYDVKMKEKGDIPEGYSVSREKKERFSLILESASTNQTSMYLCASSLWRQNTEAFFGQGTRLTVV.

The rearrangement joins TRBV19 to TRBJ2-7; 8 nucleotides match TRBD2. The CDR3 has 13 amino acids. Germline-derived CDR1 and CDR2 are LNHDA and SQIVND (reference sequence). After removal of 7 bases from V and 4 bases from J, the junction contained 6 bases not matched to a gene. CDR3 nucleotides: TGTGCCAGTACCCGGGAGGGGCTGTACGAGCAGTACTTC. This sequence encodes CASTREGLYEQYF. Complete variable domain (other parts from reference TRBV19 and TRBJ2-7): DGGITQSPKYLFRKEGQNVTLSCEQNLNHDAMYWYRQDPGQGLRLIYYSQIVNDFQKGDIAEGYSVSREKKESFPLTVTSAQKNPTAFYLCASTREGLYEQYFGPGTRLTVT.

The J gene is TRBJ2-1, the V gene TRBV4-3; D may be TRBD2 (6 bases). Germline lookup yields CDR1 LGHNA and CDR2 YSLEER. Trimming took off 0 bases at V and 9 bases at J, with 12 bases between the two ends. The CDR3 is 14 residues long. CDR3 in amino acids: CASSQEDYSLEQFF. CDR3 sequence (DNA): TGCGCCAGCAGCCAAGAGGACTATTCCCTTGAGCAGTTCTTC.

This chain uses TRBV19 with TRBJ2-7; 9 bases match TRBD2. Germline CDR1 and CDR2: LNHDA and SQIVND (reference sequence). The CDR3 is 18 amino acids. The trim removed 3 bases at V and 3 bases at J, leaving 15 bases unmatched. Here the CDR3 DNA reads TGTGCCAGTAGTATCGGGGCGGGAGGGCCAGTCTTCAACTACGAGCAGTACTTC. It codes for CASSIGAGGPVFNYEQYF. The full variable domain, in which reference TRBV19 and TRBJ2-7 provide the parts outside the CDR3, is DGGITQSPKYLFRKEGQNVTLSCEQNLNHDAMYWYRQDPGQGLRLIYYSQIVNDFQKGDIAEGYSVSREKKESFPLTVTSAQKNPTAFYLCASSIGAGGPVFNYEQYFGPGTRLTVT.